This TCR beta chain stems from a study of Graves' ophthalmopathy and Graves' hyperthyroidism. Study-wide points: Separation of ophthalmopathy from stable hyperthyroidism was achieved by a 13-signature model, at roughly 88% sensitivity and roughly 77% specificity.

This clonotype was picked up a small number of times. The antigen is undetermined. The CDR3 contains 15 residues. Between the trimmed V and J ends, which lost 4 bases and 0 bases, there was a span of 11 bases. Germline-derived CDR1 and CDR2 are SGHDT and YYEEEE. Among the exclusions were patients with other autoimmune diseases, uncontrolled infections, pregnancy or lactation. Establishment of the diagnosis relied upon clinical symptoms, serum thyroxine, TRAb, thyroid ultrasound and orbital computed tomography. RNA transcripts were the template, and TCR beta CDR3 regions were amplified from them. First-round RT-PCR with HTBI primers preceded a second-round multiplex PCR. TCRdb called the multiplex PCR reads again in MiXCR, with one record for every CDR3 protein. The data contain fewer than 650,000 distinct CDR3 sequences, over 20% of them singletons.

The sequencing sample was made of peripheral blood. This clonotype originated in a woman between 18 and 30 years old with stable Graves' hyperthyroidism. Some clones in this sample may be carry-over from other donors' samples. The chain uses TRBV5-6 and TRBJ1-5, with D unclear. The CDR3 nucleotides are TGTGCCAGCAGCCCCACCGAAGTTAGCAATCAGCCCCAGCATTTT. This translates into CASSPTEVSNQPQHF.